This TCR beta chain was obtained from a study of regulatory T cells in long-lasting Graves disease. With iRepertoire HTBI primers and Arm-PCR of CDR3 regions, TCR beta libraries were built. Each CDR3 protein gets one entry after TCRdb re-called the multiplex PCR reads with MiXCR. The table shows about 440,000 distinct CDR3 sequences, with 15% occurring only once. Time point noted: newly diagnosed GD, antithyroid drugs for less than 3 months. Extracted PBMC RNA gave rise to the TCR library. Study-wide points: Peripheral blood was the sole material, not thyroid tissue.

This clonotype was detected a few times. The antigen is unknown. V was trimmed by 3 bases and J by 2 bases, leaving 21 bases between them. Germline lookup yields CDR1 SGHNT and CDR2 YYREEE (reference sequence). This CDR3 is 17 amino acids long. These data also formed part of another study, on T cells in Graves' hyperthyroidism and ophthalmopathy. That source notes: Disease duration under 2 months; hyperthyroidism patients were aged 18 to 65. In blood, most of the thyroid clonotypes expanded above 0.001 were also present.

The rearrangement uses TRBV5-4 and TRBJ2-7, with D perhaps TRBD2 (6 bases). The specimen comprised peripheral blood mononuclear cells (PBMCs), sampled at new diagnosis, from a patient treated with antithyroid drugs. The sequence derives from a woman in her twenties or thirties with Graves disease. The CDR3 spells CASSSIRGASATYEQYF. CDR3 sequence (DNA): TGTGCCAGCAGCTCGATCCGAGGGGCTAGCGCTACCTACGAGCAGTACTTC.